A single sample is the source of the 21 T cell receptor beta chains below, sequenced in a study of cytomegalovirus exposure and HLA in healthy donors. PCR was performed using 60 Vbeta and 13 Jbeta primers. Using immunoSEQ multiplex PCR, the repertoire was profiled, and TCRdb retains in-frame clones only, with some absent. The sample has about 130,000 clones; 80% to 90% are singletons. Material: PBMCs. Source of these receptors: a woman aged 40 to 55 in good health and CMV-seropositive.

The chain combines TRBV7-9 with TRBJ1-1; TRBD1 is a possible D gene (6 bases). The CDR3 loop spans 11 amino acids. Germline CDR1 and CDR2: SEHNR and FQNEAQ (reference sequence). The V and J ends lost 5 bases and 10 bases respectively, with 11 bases between them. The CDR3 is CASSPGQRAFF. CDR3 sequence (DNA): TGTGCCAGCAGCCCGGGACAAAGAGCTTTCTTT.

The chain combines TRBV9 with TRBJ2-7; a weak D match, TRBD2 (6 bases). The CDR3 spans 15 residues. V gave up 0 bases and J gave up 0 bases, with 10 bases separating them. From germline, CDR1 is SGDLS and CDR2 YYNGEE. In nucleotides, the CDR3 is TGTGCCAGCAGCGTAGGAAGGAGGGGCTCCTACGAGCAGTACTTC. This sequence encodes CASSVGRRGSYEQYF.

V usage is TRBV5-6 and J usage is TRBJ1-2; possibly TRBD1 for D (6 bases). The germline V gene encodes CDR1 SGHDT and CDR2 YYEEEE. V was pared by 0 bases and J by 0 bases, with 6 bases between. This CDR3 is built from 14 residues. This CDR3 reads CASSLGTANYGYTF. CDR3 sequence (DNA): TGTGCCAGCAGCTTGGGGACAGCTAACTATGGCTACACCTTC.

The chain recombines TRBV4-1 with TRBJ1-2; weak D call: TRBD1 (6 bases). The length of the CDR3 is 13 residues. Germline assignment: CDR1 MGHRA and CDR2 YSYEKL. V was pared by 5 bases and J by 2 bases, with 9 bases between. The CDR3 protein is CASSYQGNYGYTF. DNA for the CDR3: TGCGCCAGCAGCTACCAGGGGAACTATGGCTACACCTTC.

The rearrangement uses TRBV18 and TRBJ2-2; 7 bases agree with TRBD1. V was pared by 2 bases and J by 4 bases, with 4 bases of the junction left unmatched. This CDR3 has 15 amino acids. The germline V gene has CDR1 KGHSH and CDR2 LQKENI. Here the CDR3 DNA reads TGTGCCAGCTCACCAAGGGGACAGTCCACCGGGGAGCTGTTTTTT. This encodes CASSPRGQSTGELFF.

The chain couples TRBV27 to TRBJ2-1; 10 nucleotides agree with TRBD2. Per germline, CDR1 MNHEY and CDR2 SMNVEV (reference sequence). The CDR3 consists of 15 residues. V was pared by 2 bases and J by 8 bases, with 6 bases of the junction left unmatched. The CDR3: CASSLGGLAGDEQFF. As DNA, the CDR3 is TGTGCCAGCAGTTTAGGCGGGCTAGCGGGAGATGAGCAGTTCTTC.

The chain recombines TRBV28 with TRBJ2-7; 10 nucleotides line up with TRBD1. Germline CDR1 is MDHEN and CDR2 is SYDVKM. The CDR3 runs 14 residues. The V gene end was trimmed by 3 bases and the J gene end by 3 bases; junction bases not matched to a gene: 2. CDR3 in DNA: TGTGCCAGCAGTTTTCGGACAGGGGGCTACGAGCAGTACTTC. This gives the protein CASSFRTGGYEQYF.

V usage is TRBV6-6 and J usage is TRBJ2-1; 7 bases are shared with TRBD2. V trimming: 6 bases; J trimming: 6 bases; junction bases outside the gene matches: 11. The CDR3 runs to 15 residues. Germline V gene sequence: CDR1 MNHNY, CDR2 SVGAGI (reference sequence). DNA of the CDR3: TGTGCCAGCAGGGGTGCCGTCGGGAGGACCAATGAGCAGTTCTTC. This sequence encodes CASRGAVGRTNEQFF.

The rearrangement joins TRBV9 to TRBJ1-2; TRBD1 aligns across 8 bases. Germline CDR1 is SGDLS and CDR2 is YYNGEE. CDR3 length: 14 amino acids. J was trimmed by 0 bases and V by 3 bases; bases with no gene match: 1. The CDR3 region has the DNA TGTGCCAGCAGCGAACAGGGGGCTAACTATGGCTACACCTTC. It yields the protein CASSEQGANYGYTF.

Comment on this clone: This sample includes further DNA sequences coding for the same CDR3. The J gene is TRBJ1-1, the V gene TRBV19, with D possibly matching TRBD1 (5 bases). Trimming cost V 3 bases and J 5 bases, with 7 bases left between them. The length of the CDR3 is 12 residues. Germline CDR1 reads LNHDA; CDR2 reads SQIVND (reference sequence). This chain's CDR3 is CASSMGGTEAFF. Written as DNA, the CDR3 is TGTGCCAGTAGTATGGGGGGTACTGAAGCTTTCTTT.

This chain joins TRBV5-4 and TRBJ2-7, with 14 bases matching TRBD2. Per germline, CDR1 SGHNT and CDR2 YYREEE (reference sequence). The CDR3 runs 19 residues. J lost 4 bases, V lost 7 bases, and 19 bases had no gene match. Here the CDR3 reads CASGGGTGTSGRDVYEQYF. Here the CDR3 DNA reads TGTGCCAGCGGCGGGGGGACCGGGACTAGCGGGAGAGATGTTTACGAGCAGTACTTC.

This chain connects TRBV19 to TRBJ1-5; D call uncertain. Germline lookup yields CDR1 LNHDA and CDR2 SQIVND (reference sequence). This CDR3 is 13 amino acids long. V was cut by 6 bases and J by 4 bases, with 10 bases left in between. This CDR3 is CASSGGLNQPQHF. The CDR3, as DNA: TGTGCCAGTAGCGGAGGGCTAAATCAGCCCCAGCATTTT. Supplemented by reference TRBV19 and TRBJ1-5, the full variable domain reads DGGITQSPKYLFRKEGQNVTLSCEQNLNHDAMYWYRQDPGQGLRLIYYSQIVNDFQKGDIAEGYSVSREKKESFPLTVTSAQKNPTAFYLCASSGGLNQPQHFGDGTRLSIL.

V usage is TRBV28 and J usage is TRBJ1-1, with a weak D call TRBD1 (6 bases). Germline V lookup: CDR1 MDHEN, CDR2 SYDVKM. The ends were cut back, 6 bases at V and 1 base at J, with 9 bases in the middle. The CDR3 sequence is 13 residues long. The CDR3 sequence is CASRPQGNTEAFF. CDR3 in DNA: TGTGCCAGCAGACCACAGGGGAACACTGAAGCTTTCTTT.

The chain couples TRBV6-5 to TRBJ1-1, with D unclear. Trimming removed 2 bases from V and 11 bases from J, with 15 bases in between. Germline V gives CDR1 MNHEY, CDR2 SVGAGI. The CDR3 spans 13 residues. The CDR3 DNA reads TGTGCCAGCAGTTACCAGTTCCCCTTCGGGGCTTTCTTT. Its protein is CASSYQFPFGAFF.

This clone has just a few counts. V gene TRBV5-1 combines with J gene TRBJ2-5; 7 bases are shared with TRBD2. The CDR3 has 16 amino acids. Losses at the gene ends were 4 bases for V and 1 base for J; bases not matched to a gene: 10. Per germline, CDR1 SGHRS and CDR2 YFSETQ. DNA of the CDR3: TGCGCCAGCAGCCGTGGGGCTAGCGGAACCCAAGAGACCCAGTACTTC. The encoded protein is CASSRGASGTQETQYF. Full variable domain (outside the CDR3, taken from reference TRBV5-1 and TRBJ2-5): KAGVTQTPRYLIKTRGQQVTLSCSPISGHRSVSWYQQTPGQGLQFLFEYFSETQRNKGNFPGRFSGRQFSNSRSEMNVSTLELGDSALYLCASSRGASGTQETQYFGPGTRLLVL.

The J gene is TRBJ1-2, the V gene TRBV19; TRBD1 aligns across 9 bases. CDR1 and CDR2 from the germline V gene are LNHDA and SQIVND (reference sequence). Trimming at V came to 5 bases and at J to 4 bases, leaving 8 bases not matched to a gene. CDR3 length: 15 amino acids. The CDR3 DNA is TGTGCCAGTAGTGCCGGGACAGGGTTCGGCTATGGCTACACCTTC. Its translation: CASSAGTGFGYGYTF.

This clone was counted a few times. The rearrangement uses TRBV4-3 and TRBJ1-5, with 7 bases aligning to TRBD1. The CDR3 runs to 15 residues. Germline V gene sequence: CDR1 LGHNA, CDR2 YSLEER. With 4 bases clipped from V and 2 bases from J, the junction kept 5 bases outside the gene matches. In nucleotides, the CDR3 is TGCGCCAGCAGCCTAACCGACAGGGGCAATCAGCCCCAGCATTTT. It yields the protein CASSLTDRGNQPQHF.

The gene calls are TRBV7-8 and TRBJ1-1, with 8 positions matching TRBD1. CDR1 SGHVS and CDR2 FQNEAQ come from the germline V gene. Trimming removed 3 bases from V and 5 bases from J; junction bases left unmatched: 11. The CDR3 spans 16 residues. The CDR3 loop reads CASSLQVRQGKTEAFF. The CDR3 DNA reads as TGTGCCAGCAGCTTGCAGGTTCGACAGGGGAAAACTGAAGCTTTCTTT.

A single count supports this clone. The genes are TRBV5-6 and TRBJ2-5; D not resolved. The end of the DNA aligns better with TRBJ2-7, so the J call may be wrong. This CDR3 is built from 15 residues. Germline lookup yields CDR1 SGHDT and CDR2 YYEEEE. The CDR3 protein is CASSLVTVSSYEQYF. The DNA for the CDR3 is TGTGCCAGCAGCTTGGTTACGGTGTCCTCCTACGAGCAGTACTTC.

This clone was counted between two and nine times. V and J are TRBV14 and TRBJ2-7; D possibly corresponds to TRBD1 (5 bases). This CDR3 has 17 residues. V dropped 0 bases and J dropped 0 bases, with 15 bases sitting between them. Germline V gives CDR1 SGHDN, CDR2 FVKESK. CDR3 in DNA: TGTGCCAGCAGCCAAGATCTTAGTCCAGGGTACTCCTACGAGCAGTACTTC. Translated: CASSQDLSPGYSYEQYF. Variable domain in full (rest from reference TRBV14 and TRBJ2-7): EAGVTQFPSHSVIEKGQTVTLRCDPISGHDNLYWYRRVMGKEIKFLLHFVKESKQDESGMPNNRFLAERTGGTYSTLKVQPAELEDSGVYFCASSQDLSPGYSYEQYFGPGTRLTVT.

This clone was counted between two and nine times. The chain couples TRBV7-9 to TRBJ1-6, with unresolved D. V was pared by 0 bases and J by 6 bases, with 6 bases between. Looked up from germline, CDR1 is SEHNR and CDR2 is FQNEAQ (reference sequence). The CDR3 loop spans 14 amino acids. The CDR3 loop is CASSLATVNSPLHF. CDR3 DNA sequence: TGTGCCAGCAGCTTAGCAACAGTTAATTCACCCCTCCACTTT.